The source of this TCR beta chain is a study of neurological immune-mediated disorders. This CDR3 has 15 amino acids. Germline assignment: CDR1 LNHDA and CDR2 SQIVND (reference sequence). V gave up 5 bases and J gave up 11 bases; unmatched junction bases: 14. TCRdb fed the 5' RACE reads into MiXCR, producing one record per CDR3 protein. The data show about 50,000 distinct CDR3 sequences, with around 16% seen just once and 4.4% held by the top ten. This receptor was taken from a man between 60 and 75 years old in good health. The source material was PBMCs. The rearrangement uses TRBV19 and TRBJ1-1, with 10 bases identical to TRBD1. CDR3 nucleotides: TGTGCCAGTAGTTTTGACAGGGGGCGACCCATCCTGGCTTTCTTT. Translating gives CASSFDRGRPILAFF.